Listed below are T cell receptor beta chains from one sample, sequenced in a study of T cell responses to AZD1222 COVID-19 vaccine. Produced via immunoSEQ multiplex PCR; TCRdb's table is partial and in-frame only. The sample has roughly 160,000 clones; about 90% are singletons. The specimen was peripheral blood, collected on day 0 of AZD1222 vaccination. The origin of the receptors is an adult in good health. Each CDR3 is given with its conserved first and last residue. The D gene is left open where the match is weak. Clone sizes are given selectively: once, few, many, or a class where the clone is expanded.

abundance: NA
j_gene: TRBJ1-5
v_gene: TRBV7-2
d_gene: NA
len: 15
CDR3aa: CASSYGTSSNQPQHF
CDR3nt: TGTGCCAGCAGCTACGGGACATCTAGCAATCAGCCCCAGCATTTT

abundance: NA
j_gene: TRBJ2-1
v_gene: TRBV7-2
d_gene: NA
len: 13
CDR3aa: CASNLDYRPGQFF
CDR3nt: TGTGCCAGCAACTTAGACTACAGGCCGGGGCAGTTCTTC

abundance: NA
j_gene: TRBJ1-1
v_gene: TRBV15
d_gene: NA
len: 16
CDR3aa: CATSDVRGSLNTEAFF
CDR3nt: TGTGCCACCAGTGACGTACGGGGGTCCCTGAACACTGAAGCTTTCTTT

abundance: NA
j_gene: TRBJ2-7
v_gene: TRBV10-3
d_gene: NA
len: 15
CDR3aa: CAISTTTDRTYEQYF
CDR3nt: TGTGCCATCAGCACCACTACGGACAGAACCTACGAGCAGTACTTC

abundance: NA
j_gene: TRBJ1-3
v_gene: TRBV28
d_gene: TRBD1
len: 14
CDR3aa: CASSRTGAGNTIYF
CDR3nt: TGTGCCAGCAGTCGGACAGGGGCTGGAAACACCATATATTTT

abundance: NA
j_gene: TRBJ2-1
v_gene: TRBV6-6
d_gene: TRBD1
len: 13
CDR3aa: CASSTRTGGEQFF
CDR3nt: TGTGCCAGCAGTACCCGAACAGGGGGCGAACAGTTCTTC

abundance: once
j_gene: TRBJ1-6
v_gene: TRBV11-2
d_gene: NA
len: 14
CDR3aa: CASSLDFSNSPLHF
CDR3nt: TGTGCCAGCAGCTTAGATTTCAGTAATTCACCCCTCCACTTT

abundance: NA
j_gene: TRBJ1-3
v_gene: TRBV7-9
d_gene: NA
len: 15
CDR3aa: CASSREVSSGNTIYF
CDR3nt: TGTGCCAGCAGTCGGGAAGTGAGCTCTGGAAACACCATATATTTT

abundance: NA
j_gene: TRBJ2-1
v_gene: TRBV19
d_gene: NA
len: 19
CDR3aa: CASSIAIGSTTSDNDEQFF
CDR3nt: TGTGCCAGTAGTATAGCCATAGGTAGCACAACATCAGACAATGATGAGCAGTTCTTC

abundance: NA
j_gene: TRBJ2-5
v_gene: TRBV7-2
d_gene: NA
len: 15
CDR3aa: CASTPNGGNQETQYF
CDR3nt: TGTGCCAGCACCCCCAACGGGGGAAACCAAGAGACCCAGTACTTC

abundance: NA
j_gene: TRBJ1-5
v_gene: TRBV28
d_gene: NA
len: 15
CDR3aa: CASSRDRFSNQPQHF
CDR3nt: TGTGCCAGCAGCCGAGACAGGTTTAGCAATCAGCCCCAGCATTTT

abundance: NA
j_gene: TRBJ2-3
v_gene: TRBV2
d_gene: NA
len: 15
CDR3aa: CASSVILKNPDTQYF
CDR3nt: TGTGCCAGCAGTGTGATACTAAAAAACCCGGATACGCAGTATTTT

abundance: NA
j_gene: TRBJ1-3
v_gene: TRBV19
d_gene: TRBD1
len: 16
CDR3aa: CASSKIRGSSGNTIYF
CDR3nt: TGTGCCAGTAGTAAGATCAGGGGGAGCTCTGGAAACACCATATATTTT

abundance: NA
j_gene: TRBJ1-3
v_gene: TRBV21-1
d_gene: NA
len: 17
CDR3aa: CASSKGAVELQGNTIYF
CDR3nt: TGTGCCAGCAGCAAGGGGGCAGTCGAACTTCAAGGAAACACCATATATTTT

abundance: NA
j_gene: TRBJ1-1
v_gene: TRBV14
d_gene: NA
len: 16
CDR3aa: CASSLRGRSLGTEAFF
CDR3nt: TGTGCCAGCAGCCTCCGGGGGAGATCTTTGGGCACTGAAGCTTTCTTT

abundance: NA
j_gene: TRBJ2-1
v_gene: TRBV10-3
d_gene: NA
len: 12
CDR3aa: CAISESDNEQFF
CDR3nt: TGTGCCATCAGTGAGTCGGACAATGAGCAGTTCTTC

abundance: NA
j_gene: TRBJ2-7
v_gene: TRBV18
d_gene: NA
len: 15
CDR3aa: CASSPGGTASYEQYF
CDR3nt: TGTGCCAGCTCACCGGGCGGGACAGCTTCCTACGAGCAGTACTTC

abundance: NA
j_gene: TRBJ1-1
v_gene: TRBV19
d_gene: NA
len: 14
CDR3aa: CASSIRYMNTEAFF
CDR3nt: TGTGCCAGTAGTATACGGTACATGAACACTGAAGCTTTCTTT

abundance: NA
j_gene: TRBJ1-6
v_gene: TRBV30
d_gene: TRBD1
len: 14
CDR3aa: CAWTGQGAGSPLHF
CDR3nt: TGTGCCTGGACCGGACAGGGGGCAGGCTCACCCCTCCACTTT

abundance: once
j_gene: TRBJ1-5
v_gene: TRBV7-3
d_gene: NA
len: 14
CDR3aa: CASSPGVGNQPQHF
CDR3nt: TGTGCCAGCAGCCCAGGGGTAGGCAATCAGCCCCAGCATTTT

abundance: NA
j_gene: TRBJ1-6
v_gene: TRBV6-2/TRBV6-3
d_gene: TRBD1
len: 14
CDR3aa: CASSYEQGVSPLHF
CDR3nt: TGTGCCAGCAGTTACGAACAGGGGGTTTCACCCCTCCACTTT

abundance: NA
j_gene: TRBJ2-3
v_gene: TRBV5-1
d_gene: NA
len: 14
CDR3aa: CASSPVTQGDTQYF
CDR3nt: TGCGCCAGCAGCCCCGTTACCCAAGGAGATACGCAGTATTTT

abundance: NA
j_gene: TRBJ2-7
v_gene: TRBV29-1
d_gene: TRBD1
len: 14
CDR3aa: CSVIDRASSYEQYF
CDR3nt: TGCAGCGTTATAGACAGGGCATCCTCCTACGAGCAGTACTTC

abundance: few
j_gene: TRBJ1-4
v_gene: TRBV2
d_gene: NA
len: 14
CDR3aa: CASSSRDGGEKLFF
CDR3nt: TGTGCCAGCAGTAGCCGGGACGGGGGGGAAAAACTGTTTTTT

abundance: NA
j_gene: TRBJ1-2
v_gene: TRBV11-2
d_gene: NA
len: 12
CDR3aa: CASSLGWDGYTF
CDR3nt: TGTGCCAGCAGCTTAGGGTGGGATGGCTACACCTTC